What follows are 9 T cell receptor beta chains derived from one specimen sequenced in a study of beta chain features in type 1 diabetes. The entirety of the isolated RNA underwent reverse transcription, so expressed TCRB transcripts were sequenced. Clones were read by immunoSEQ multiplex PCR, and TCRdb kept only the in-frame ones, dropping some. The sample has 38,000 or so clones, approximately 60% seen once; the top ten hold around 2%. Sequencing used Tregs from blood. These receptors came from a woman aged 25 to 45 in good health.

V usage is TRBV28 and J usage is TRBJ2-5, with 10 bases that match TRBD1. The J call may be incorrect, as the DNA end agrees better with TRBJ2-7. The CDR3 has 15 residues. The germline V gene has CDR1 MDHEN and CDR2 SYDVKM. In DNA form, the CDR3 reads TGTGCCAGCAGAGCGGGACAGGGGCTCTCCTACGAGCAGTACTTC. Amino acid sequence: CASRAGQGLSYEQYF.

The CDR3 sequence: CATSSLRGYEQYF. The DNA of the CDR3 is TGTGCCACCAGCAGCCTAAGAGGGTACGAGCAGTACTTC. The J gene is TRBJ2-7, the V gene TRBV15, with D possibly matching TRBD2 (5 bases). Germline lookup yields CDR1 LNHNV and CDR2 YYDKDF (reference sequence). The ends were cut back, 3 bases at V and 4 bases at J, with 10 bases in the middle. There are 13 residues in the CDR3.

V is TRBV18 and J is TRBJ2-7; TRBD1 matches at 7 bases. The length of the CDR3 is 13 residues. After removal of 5 bases from V and 2 bases from J, the junction contained 3 bases not matched to a gene. The germline V gene has CDR1 KGHSH and CDR2 LQKENI. CDR3 region: CASSATGAYEQYF. In DNA form, the CDR3 reads TGTGCCAGCTCAGCAACAGGGGCCTACGAGCAGTACTTC.

The chain joins TRBV7-9 to TRBJ1-1, with 8 bases fitting TRBD1. The V and J ends lost 2 bases and 4 bases, in that order; junction bases with no gene match: 3. Germline CDR1 reads SEHNR; CDR2 reads FQNEAQ (reference sequence). This CDR3 region has 14 residues. In DNA, the CDR3 is TGTGCCAGCAGCTTATACAGGGGGATCACTGAAGCTTTCTTT. It encodes CASSLYRGITEAFF.

The chain combines TRBV5-1 with TRBJ2-2; 12 bases agree with TRBD2. The CDR3 is 14 amino acids. The J segment lost 7 bases and the V segment lost 10 bases, leaving 8 bases of the junction unmatched. Germline CDR1 reads SGHRS; CDR2 reads YFSETQ. Here the CDR3 DNA reads TGCGCCTCACGACTAGCGGGAGTCAACGGGGAGCTGTTTTTT. Translating it yields CASRLAGVNGELFF.

The gene calls are TRBV29-1 and TRBJ2-1; D is perhaps TRBD2 (5 bases). V shed 7 bases and J shed 2 bases, with 21 bases lying between them. The CDR3 extends over 16 amino acids. Germline V gives CDR1 SQVTM, CDR2 ANQGSEA. The DNA for the CDR3 is TGCAGCGCGTCGGGATTTGCGAAGGTCGCCTACAATGAGCAGTTCTTC. Translated, it gives CSASGFAKVAYNEQFF.

The chain employs TRBV30 and TRBJ2-5; D is uncertain. V was shortened by 0 bases and J by 5 bases, with 4 bases between the two germline ends. The CDR3 spans 11 residues. Germline values: CDR1 GTSNPN, CDR2 SVGIG (reference sequence). CDR3 in amino acids: CAWSVYETQYF. CDR3 bases: TGTGCCTGGAGTGTTTATGAGACCCAGTACTTC.

The gene calls are TRBV2 and TRBJ2-5, with 10 bases fitting TRBD2. The end of the DNA fits TRBJ2-7 better, so the J call may be wrong. This CDR3 has 14 residues. The germline V gene has CDR1 SNHLY and CDR2 FYNNEI. CDR3 sequence: CASRKGLASYEQYF. DNA of the CDR3: TGTGCCAGCAGGAAGGGACTAGCGAGCTACGAGCAGTACTTC.

This sequence joins TRBV30 and TRBJ2-7, with TRBD2 identical over 9 bases. V trimming: 5 bases; J trimming: 2 bases; junction bases outside the gene matches: 7. Germline CDR1 and CDR2: GTSNPN and SVGIG (reference sequence). The CDR3 runs to 14 residues. Here the CDR3 DNA reads TGTGCCTGGCGTTCCGCGGGGGGGACCTACGAGCAGTACTTC. Protein: CAWRSAGGTYEQYF.